Only a few counts were recorded for the clone carrying this T cell receptor beta chain. As yet, its antigen is unknown. The entry originates in a study of identical twins. A template switching step contributed a universal primer site, while unique molecular identifiers were present in the cDNA. In TCRdb, the 5' RACE reads were re-called with MiXCR into one record per CDR3 protein. The data contain around 650,000 distinct CDR3 sequences, roughly 7.1% of them singletons. Study-level points and caveats: Fewer insertions marked abundant cord blood beta clonotypes; young adult naive trended weakly, memory not at all.

These same data were also listed under a study on yellow fever vaccine responses in identical twins.

The source is a woman aged 18-29 years in good health. The sample comprised PBMCs.

CDR3 residues: CATSEPGTKQETQYF. The CDR3 DNA reads as TGTGCCACCAGTGAACCCGGGACAAAACAAGAGACCCAGTACTTC. The V call is TRBV24-1, the J call TRBJ2-5; D might be TRBD1 (6 bases). Trimming shortened V by 4 bases and J by 2 bases, and 13 bases separated the two germline ends. This CDR3 spans 15 amino acids. Germline values: CDR1 KGHDR, CDR2 SFDVKD.